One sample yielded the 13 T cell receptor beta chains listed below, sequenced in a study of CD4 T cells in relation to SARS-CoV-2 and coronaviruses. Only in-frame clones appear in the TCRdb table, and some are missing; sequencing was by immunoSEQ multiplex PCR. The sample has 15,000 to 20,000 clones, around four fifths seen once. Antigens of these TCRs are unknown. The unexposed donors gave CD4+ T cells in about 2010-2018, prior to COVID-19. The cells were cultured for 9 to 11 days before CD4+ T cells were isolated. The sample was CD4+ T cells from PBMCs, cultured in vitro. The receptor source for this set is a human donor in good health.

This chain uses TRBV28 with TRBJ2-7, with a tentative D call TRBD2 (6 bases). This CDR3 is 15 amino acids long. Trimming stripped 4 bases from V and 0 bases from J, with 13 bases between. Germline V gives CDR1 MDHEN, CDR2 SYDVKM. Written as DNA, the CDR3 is TGTGCCAGCAGTTCCTCAGGACTAAGCTCCTACGAGCAGTACTTC. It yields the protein CASSSSGLSSYEQYF.

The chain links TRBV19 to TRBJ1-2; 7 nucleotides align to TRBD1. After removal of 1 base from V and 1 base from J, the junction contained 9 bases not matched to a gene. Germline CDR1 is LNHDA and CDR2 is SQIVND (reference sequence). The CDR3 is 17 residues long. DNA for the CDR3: TGTGCCAGTAGTATAGGGCCGGGACAGAAGGATAACTATGGCTACACCTTC. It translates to CASSIGPGQKDNYGYTF.

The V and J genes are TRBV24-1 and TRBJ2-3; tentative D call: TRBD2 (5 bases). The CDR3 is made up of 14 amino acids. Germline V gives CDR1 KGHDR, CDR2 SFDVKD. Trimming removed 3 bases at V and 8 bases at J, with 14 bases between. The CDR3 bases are TGTGCCACCAGTGATCCCCCTAAGGAGGTTACGCAGTATTTT. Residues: CATSDPPKEVTQYF.

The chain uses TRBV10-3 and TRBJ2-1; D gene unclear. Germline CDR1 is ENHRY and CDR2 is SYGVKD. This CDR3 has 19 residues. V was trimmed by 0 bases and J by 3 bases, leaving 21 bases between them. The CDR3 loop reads CAISESIVAGEGYYNEQFF. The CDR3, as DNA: TGTGCCATCAGTGAGTCGATCGTAGCAGGAGAAGGTTACTACAATGAGCAGTTCTTC.

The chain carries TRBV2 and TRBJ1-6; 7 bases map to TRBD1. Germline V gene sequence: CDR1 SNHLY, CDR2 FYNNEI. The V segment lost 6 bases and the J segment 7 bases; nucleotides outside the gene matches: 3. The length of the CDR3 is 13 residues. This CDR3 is CASRGTVNSPLHF. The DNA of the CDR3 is TGTGCCAGCAGAGGGACAGTAAATTCACCCCTCCACTTT.

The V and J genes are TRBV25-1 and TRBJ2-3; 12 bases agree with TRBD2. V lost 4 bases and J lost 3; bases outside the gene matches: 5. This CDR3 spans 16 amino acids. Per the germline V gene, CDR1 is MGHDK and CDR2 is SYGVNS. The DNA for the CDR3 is TGTGCCAGCAGTGCCCCTAGCGGGAGGGTTACAGATACGCAGTATTTT. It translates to CASSAPSGRVTDTQYF.

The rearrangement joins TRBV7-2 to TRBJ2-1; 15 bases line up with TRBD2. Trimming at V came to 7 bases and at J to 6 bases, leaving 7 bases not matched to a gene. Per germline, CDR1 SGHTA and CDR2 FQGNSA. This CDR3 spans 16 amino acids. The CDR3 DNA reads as TGTGCCAGCACCGTACCGGGACTAGCGGGAGGCAATGAGCAGTTCTTC. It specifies CASTVPGLAGGNEQFF.

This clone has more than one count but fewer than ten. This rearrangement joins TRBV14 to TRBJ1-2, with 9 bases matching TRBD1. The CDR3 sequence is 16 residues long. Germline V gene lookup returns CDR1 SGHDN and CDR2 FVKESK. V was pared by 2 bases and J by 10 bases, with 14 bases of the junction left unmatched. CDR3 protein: CASSQLLIGTGRDYTF. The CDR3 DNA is TGTGCCAGCAGCCAACTGCTTATAGGGACAGGGCGTGACTACACCTTC.

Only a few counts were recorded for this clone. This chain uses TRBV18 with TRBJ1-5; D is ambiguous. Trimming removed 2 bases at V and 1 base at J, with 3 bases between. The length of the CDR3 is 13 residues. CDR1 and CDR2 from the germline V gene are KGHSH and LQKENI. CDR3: CASSPGSNQPQHF. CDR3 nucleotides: TGTGCCAGCTCACCAGGAAGCAATCAGCCCCAGCATTTT.

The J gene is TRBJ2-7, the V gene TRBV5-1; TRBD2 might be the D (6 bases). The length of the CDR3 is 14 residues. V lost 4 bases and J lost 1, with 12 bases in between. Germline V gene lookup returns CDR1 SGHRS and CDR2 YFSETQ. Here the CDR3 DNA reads TGCGCCAGCAGCCCTGGGGGAGGATCCTACGAGCAGTACTTC. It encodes CASSPGGGSYEQYF.

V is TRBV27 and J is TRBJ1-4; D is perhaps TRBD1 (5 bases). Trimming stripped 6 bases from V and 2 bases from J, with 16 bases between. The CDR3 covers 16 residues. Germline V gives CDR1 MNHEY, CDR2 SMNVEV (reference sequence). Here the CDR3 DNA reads TGTGCCAGCAGGCGGGACGGACTAGCGACTAATGAAAAACTGTTTTTT. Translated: CASRRDGLATNEKLFF.

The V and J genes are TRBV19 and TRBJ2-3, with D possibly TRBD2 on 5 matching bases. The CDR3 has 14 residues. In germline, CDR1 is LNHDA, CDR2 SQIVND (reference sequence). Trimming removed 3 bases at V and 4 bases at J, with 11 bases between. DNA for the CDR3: TGTGCCAGTAGTATTCGGGGAGAGCCAGATACGCAGTATTTT. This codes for CASSIRGEPDTQYF.

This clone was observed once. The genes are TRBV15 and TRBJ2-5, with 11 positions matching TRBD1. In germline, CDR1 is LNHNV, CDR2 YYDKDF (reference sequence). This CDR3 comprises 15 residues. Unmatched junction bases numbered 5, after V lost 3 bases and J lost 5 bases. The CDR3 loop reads CATSSGQGAGETQYF. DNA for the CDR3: TGTGCCACCAGCAGCGGACAGGGGGCCGGGGAGACCCAGTACTTC.